This entry features one TCR beta chain sequence. The antigen is unknown. TCRdb's table, derived via immunoSEQ multiplex PCR, lists solely in-frame clones and lacks some. This sample yields 15,000 to 20,000 clones, of which 70% to 80% are seen a single time; approximately 5.3% belongs to the top ten. Germline trimming cut 3 bases from V and 5 bases from J; bases unmatched to any gene: 7. This CDR3 comprises 15 residues. Looked up from germline, CDR1 is SQVTM and CDR2 is ANQGSEA. The data were obtained in a study of somatic mutations in cytotoxic T cells in rheumatoid arthritis. Findings of the study overall: Greater age accompanied higher CD8+ clonality in rheumatoid arthritis patients, a pattern that was absent in healthy controls. Exceedance of 20% of CD8+ cells by the largest CD8+ clone occurred in about an eighth of the roughly 60 patients.

With median age around 55 years (range 21-70) and less than 70% female, healthy controls came from blood donor buffy coats. Positive magnetic bead selection separated CD4+ and CD8+ cells, and flow cytometry confirmed purity. This receptor was taken from a man between 60 and 70 years old in good health. The material sequenced was CD8+ T cells sorted from blood. The chain couples TRBV29-1 to TRBJ2-2, with TRBD2 matching over 9 bases. The CDR3, as DNA: TGCAGCGTTGAGTTAGCGGGAGACTATACCGGGGAGCTGTTTTTT. Translating gives CSVELAGDYTGELFF.